These T cell receptor beta chains were read from a single sample in a study of TIL therapy for anti-PD-1-resistant metastatic lung cancer. TCRdb's table, derived via immunoSEQ multiplex PCR, lists solely in-frame clones and lacks some. Of around 59,000 clones listed, about 69% are singletons. The sequencing here drew on blood, taken at baseline. The receptors derive from a person aged 25-80 years with non-small cell lung cancer. Each CDR3 is given with its conserved first and last residue. The order of the fields is D gene, V gene, clone size, J gene, CDR3 DNA, CDR3 protein. A D gene is named only where the DNA matches it firmly. Not all rows give a size; the values are once, few, many and, for expanded clones, a class.

>-|TRBV5-1|-|TRBJ1-1
TGCGCCAGCCGGGCCTCCCGCCCAGGCACTGAAGCTTTCTTT
CASRASRPGTEAFF
>TRBD1|TRBV25-1|-|TRBJ2-1
TGTGCCACCACCGGACAGGGGGCGAGGTACAATGAGCAGTTCTTC
CATTGQGARYNEQFF
>TRBD2|TRBV10-1|-|TRBJ2-7
TGCGCCAGCAGTGATAACTTCGAGCGGGGCTCCTACGAGCAGTACTTC
CASSDNFERGSYEQYF
>TRBD2|TRBV7-8|few|TRBJ2-3
TGTGCCAGCAGCTTGGGGGGGAGGGGAGATACGCAGTATTTT
CASSLGGRGDTQYF
>TRBD1|TRBV6-1|-|TRBJ2-7
TGTGCCAGCAGCGGGGACAGGTTATCCTACGAGCAGTACTTC
CASSGDRLSYEQYF
>-|TRBV5-1|-|TRBJ2-5
TGCGCCAGCAGCTTGCTGGGTCGGGAGACCCAGTACTTC
CASSLLGRETQYF
>-|TRBV7-6|-|TRBJ2-3
TGTGCCAGCAGCTTAGAGGCGGGCACAGATACGCAGTATTTT
CASSLEAGTDTQYF
>-|TRBV7-2|-|TRBJ1-1
TGTGCCAGCAGCTTAGCAGGATTCACTGAAGCTTTCTTT
CASSLAGFTEAFF
>-|TRBV18|few|TRBJ2-7
TGTGCCAGCTCACCTACAGGGAGAGGCGAGCAGTACTTC
CASSPTGRGEQYF
>-|TRBV19|few|TRBJ1-5
TGTGCCACCGGGGGACCGTACAATCAGCCCCAGCATTTT
CATGGPYNQPQHF
>-|TRBV27|-|TRBJ2-1
TGTGCCAGCAGTTTGAGGTCCTCCTACAATGAGCAGTTCTTC
CASSLRSSYNEQFF
>TRBD1|TRBV5-6|-|TRBJ1-1
TGTGCCAGCAGCGACTCGGGACAGGGGAACACTGAAGCTTTCTTT
CASSDSGQGNTEAFF
>-|TRBV2|few|TRBJ2-5
TGTGCCAGCAGTTTCCCAAAGACTTTACAAGAGACCCAGTACTTC
CASSFPKTLQETQYF
>-|TRBV19|-|TRBJ2-2
TGTGCCAGTAGTAGAATCTCCTCGGACACCGGGGAGCTGTTTTTT
CASSRISSDTGELFF
>-|TRBV11-3|-|TRBJ2-1
TGTGCCAGCAGCGCCGATGGGGGCGACAGAGGGGCCGGTGAGCAGTTCTTC
CASSADGGDRGAGEQFF
>-|TRBV7-2|-|TRBJ1-1
TGTGCCAGCAGCTTAGCCGGTTCCATGAACACTGAAGCTTTCTTT
CASSLAGSMNTEAFF
>-|TRBV7-2|-|TRBJ1-2
TGTGCCAGCAGCCACCCAGGGGAAGGGTATGGCTACACCTTC
CASSHPGEGYGYTF
>-|TRBV21-1|-|TRBJ2-4
TGTGCCAGCAGCAACCCGGGACTAGGGGGAAACATTCAGTACTTC
CASSNPGLGGNIQYF
>-|TRBV29-1|once|TRBJ2-3
TGCAGCGTTGAAGGGTGGGGAGGTACGCAGTATTTT
CSVEGWGGTQYF
>TRBD2|TRBV29-1|-|TRBJ2-5
TGCAGCGTAGGTTCGACTAGCGGGGAAGGTCCCCAGTACTTC
CSVGSTSGEGPQYF
>-|TRBV5-6|-|TRBJ2-5
TGTGCCAGCAGCTTCGGGACGCAAGAGACCCAGTACTTC
CASSFGTQETQYF
>-|TRBV7-3|-|TRBJ2-6
TGTGCCAGCAGCTTCGACAGGAACCCTGGGCTCTCCGGGGCCAACGTCCTGACTTTC
CASSFDRNPGLSGANVLTF
>-|TRBV5-1|once|TRBJ1-5
TGCGCCAGCAGCTTGGAAGGGATGGATCAGCCCCAGCATTTT
CASSLEGMDQPQHF
>-|TRBV19|-|TRBJ2-5
TGTGCCAGTAGTCCTACTAGTCGCCAAGAGACCCAGTACTTC
CASSPTSRQETQYF
>-|TRBV5-4|few|TRBJ1-1
TGTGCCAGCAGCTTGGCGGGGGGGAACACTGAAGCTTTCTTT
CASSLAGGNTEAFF
>TRBD2|TRBV6-5|-|TRBJ2-5
TGTGCCAGCAGTTACACGGGGGGAAAAGAGACCCAGTACTTC
CASSYTGGKETQYF
>TRBD1|TRBV6-1|-|TRBJ1-2
TGTGCCAGTCAATCAGGGGGCAGCCGCTACACCTTC
CASQSGGSRYTF
>TRBD1|TRBV19|-|TRBJ2-3
TGTGCCAGTAGTCCGGGACAGGGGACAGATACGCAGTATTTT
CASSPGQGTDTQYF
>TRBD1|TRBV2|-|TRBJ1-2
TGTGCCAGTACAGGGGTGGTTGGCTATGGCTACACCTTC
CASTGVVGYGYTF
>TRBD1|TRBV7-2|-|TRBJ2-1
TGTGCCAGCAGTTCGGACAGGGGGAATGAGCAGTTCTTC
CASSSDRGNEQFF
>-|TRBV9|-|TRBJ1-6
TGTGCCAGCAGCGTATTAGGCCAGGGGAATTCACCCCTCCACTTT
CASSVLGQGNSPLHF
>-|TRBV30|few|TRBJ1-5
TGTGCCTGGGACAATGATAGGCTCAGGGGCAGGAGCAATCAGCCCCAGCATTTT
CAWDNDRLRGRSNQPQHF
>-|TRBV15|-|TRBJ2-1
TGTGCCACCAGCAGGACAGGGGAGGGTGAGCAGTTCTTC
CATSRTGEGEQFF
>TRBD1|TRBV5-1|-|TRBJ1-3
TGCGCCAGCAGCTTGGTAGGACAGGGATACGGAAACACCATATATTTT
CASSLVGQGYGNTIYF
>TRBD1|TRBV4-1|-|TRBJ1-2
TGCGCCAGCAGCCAAGAAGCCGCGGGACAGGGCAGCGGCTACACCTTC
CASSQEAAGQGSGYTF
>-|TRBV28|few|TRBJ2-7
TGTGCCAGCAGTGCCGGGGCGAAGGAGCAGTACTTC
CASSAGAKEQYF
>-|TRBV7-6|-|TRBJ2-1
TGTGCCAGCAGCCCACACCCCGGGGATGACTACAATGAGCAGTTCTTC
CASSPHPGDDYNEQFF
>-|TRBV7-9|-|TRBJ2-7
TGTGCCAGCAGCTTAGAAGGGAAGGGTGAAAAGCAGTACTTC
CASSLEGKGEKQYF
>TRBD2|TRBV2|few|TRBJ2-7
TGTGCCAGCGGCCGGGAGGGGCGGGGGCAGTACTTC
CASGREGRGQYF
>TRBD1|TRBV7-8|-|TRBJ1-1
TGTGCCAGCAGCTTAGGTGGACAGGGTACTGAAGCTTTCTTT
CASSLGGQGTEAFF
>-|TRBV10-2|-|TRBJ2-3
TGCGCCAGCAGTGTTGCCGGGACCAGCACAGATACGCAGTATTTT
CASSVAGTSTDTQYF
>-|TRBV7-2|-|TRBJ1-5
TGTGCCAGCAGCTTAGTAACCTCGGGGGGTCAGCCCCAGCATTTT
CASSLVTSGGQPQHF
>TRBD2|TRBV7-3|-|TRBJ2-3
TGTGCCAGCAGTCCTCGGACTAGCGGGAGTCCCTGGCCAGATACGCAGTATTTT
CASSPRTSGSPWPDTQYF
>-|TRBV7-9|-|TRBJ1-3
TGTGCCAGCAGCTTTGACAAGAACTCTGGAAACACCATATATTTT
CASSFDKNSGNTIYF
>-|TRBV6-6|few|TRBJ1-6
TGTGCCAGCAGGGCCACTAGGGGAGATTCACCCCTCCACTTT
CASRATRGDSPLHF
>-|TRBV28|-|TRBJ1-5
TGTGCCAGCAGTTTGCCAGGGACGATCAATCAGCCCCAGCATTTT
CASSLPGTINQPQHF
>-|TRBV4-2|-|TRBJ1-1
TGTGCCAGCAGCCAAGATTGGGGGACGATGAACACTGAAGCTTTCTTT
CASSQDWGTMNTEAFF
>-|TRBV2|-|TRBJ1-6
TGTGCCAGCAGTGAAATGGGCGTAAATTCACCCCTCCACTTT
CASSEMGVNSPLHF
>-|TRBV27|few|TRBJ1-1
TGTGCCAGCGGGGTGGGTCTGAACACTGAAGCTTTCTTT
CASGVGLNTEAFF
>-|TRBV19|-|TRBJ1-2
TGTGCCAGTAGTATGGCACGTCTTAACTATGGCTACACCTTC
CASSMARLNYGYTF
>-|TRBV5-1|once|TRBJ1-2
TGCGCCAGCAGCTTGTCCGGCAATTCTAACTATGGCTACACCTTC
CASSLSGNSNYGYTF
>-|TRBV6-5|-|TRBJ2-6
TGTGCCAGCAGTTACTCCAAGCCAGGGGCCAACGTCCTGACTTTC
CASSYSKPGANVLTF
>TRBD2|TRBV6-1|-|TRBJ2-1
TGTGCCAGCAGTGAAGAGGGACTAGCGGGAGGGCCCTCCCCTTACAATGAGCAGTTCTTC
CASSEEGLAGGPSPYNEQFF
>-|TRBV2|-|TRBJ2-3
TGTGCCAGCAGTTTCCAGGGGGGTACGCAGTATTTT
CASSFQGGTQYF
>TRBD1|TRBV6-1|-|TRBJ2-7
TGTGCCAGCTCAAGGGGGCTATACGAGCAGTACTTC
CASSRGLYEQYF